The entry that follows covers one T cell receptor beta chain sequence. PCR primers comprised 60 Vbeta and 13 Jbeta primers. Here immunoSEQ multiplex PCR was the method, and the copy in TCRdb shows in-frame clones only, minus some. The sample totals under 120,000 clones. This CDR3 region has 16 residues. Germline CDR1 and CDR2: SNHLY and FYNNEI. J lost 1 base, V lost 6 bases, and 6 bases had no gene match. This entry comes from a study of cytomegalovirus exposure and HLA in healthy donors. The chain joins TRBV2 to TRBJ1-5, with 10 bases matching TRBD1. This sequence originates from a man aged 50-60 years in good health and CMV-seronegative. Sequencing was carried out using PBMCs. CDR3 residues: CASSRQGAGSNQPQHF. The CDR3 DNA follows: TGTGCCAGCAGCCGACAGGGGGCGGGCAGCAATCAGCCCCAGCATTTT. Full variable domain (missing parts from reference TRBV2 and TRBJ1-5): EPEVTQTPSHQVTQMGQEVILRCVPISNHLYFYWYRQILGQKVEFLVSFYNNEISEKSEIFDDQFSVERPDGSNFTLKIRSTKLEDSAMYFCASSRQGAGSNQPQHFGDGTRLSIL.